The rows below give T cell receptor beta chains drawn from one sample of a study of early stage breast cancer tumors. Only in-frame clones appear in the TCRdb table, and some are missing; sequencing was by immunoSEQ multiplex PCR. Of about 30,000 clones listed, 72% are singletons. Sequencing was carried out using blood. The receptors were sampled from a person aged 50 to 59 with breast cancer. Both conserved end residues are part of each CDR3. D genes are given only for firm matches. Not every row has a clone size; where given, it reads once, few, many or a size class.

d_call	clone_size	v_call	j_call	cdr3_nt	cdr3_aa
TRBD1	-	TRBV27	TRBJ1-4	TGTGCCAGCAGGGGCCTCAGGGGGGTAGAGGAAAAACTGTTTTTT	CASRGLRGVEEKLFF
TRBD2	once	TRBV10-3	TRBJ2-1	TGTGCCACCTTAGCGGGAGGGTACAATGAGCAGTTCTTC	CATLAGGYNEQFF
TRBD2	-	TRBV6-4	TRBJ2-7	TGTGCCAGCAGAGGGTCCGCCGGGACTAGCGGCACCCGGCCATCCTACGAGCAGTACTTC	CASRGSAGTSGTRPSYEQYF
TRBD2	-	TRBV5-4	TRBJ2-5	TGTGCCAGCAGCTTGGTTGGGGGGGGCCAAGAGACCCAGTACTTC	CASSLVGGGQETQYF
-	-	TRBV5-4	TRBJ2-6	TGTGCCAGCAGCTTGGTTAGGGACTCTGGGGCCAACGTCCTGACTTTC	CASSLVRDSGANVLTF
TRBD1	-	TRBV11-2	TRBJ2-7	TGTGCCAGCAGCCGCCGGACAGGGGGGTACTACGAGCAGTACTTC	CASSRRTGGYYEQYF
-	-	TRBV7-2	TRBJ1-5	TGTGCCAGCAGTCGAGCCGGGACAAATAGCAATCAGCCCCAGCATTTT	CASSRAGTNSNQPQHF
TRBD2	-	TRBV7-8	TRBJ2-1	TGTGCCAGCAGCATACTAGCGGGCGGCTACAATGAGCAGTTCTTC	CASSILAGGYNEQFF
-	-	TRBV5-1	TRBJ2-2	TGCGCCAGCAGCTTTGGGCCGAACACCGGGGAGCTGTTTTTT	CASSFGPNTGELFF
-	-	TRBV19	TRBJ1-5	TGTGCCAGTAGTCTCCTGGGCACCAAGACTGATCAGCCCCAGCATTTT	CASSLLGTKTDQPQHF
-	-	TRBV5-4	TRBJ1-4	TGTGCCAGCAGCTTTAATGGACAGCCAAATGAAAAACTGTTTTTT	CASSFNGQPNEKLFF
TRBD1	-	TRBV9	TRBJ2-5	TGTGCCAGCAGTACAGGGGTACGAGAGACCCAGTACTTC	CASSTGVRETQYF
-	-	TRBV7-3	TRBJ1-1	TGTGCCAGCAGCTTAGCGGGACCGGGGTCAGAAGCTTTCTTT	CASSLAGPGSEAFF
-	-	TRBV6-6	TRBJ2-7	TGTGCCAGCAGGACGACCGCGACCACCTACGAGCAGTACTTC	CASRTTATTYEQYF
-	few	TRBV30	TRBJ1-3	TGTGCCTGGAGTGTAGGCAGTTCTGGAAACACCATATATTTT	CAWSVGSSGNTIYF
TRBD2	-	TRBV6-5	TRBJ2-1	TGTGCCAGCAGTTCAGGGACTAGCATTTACAATGAGCAGTTCTTC	CASSSGTSIYNEQFF
-	-	TRBV9	TRBJ2-1	TGTGCCAGCAGCCCAGGGGGGGTTGAGGCGGGACCGAATGAGCAGTTCTTC	CASSPGGVEAGPNEQFF
-	-	TRBV19	TRBJ2-7	TGTGCCAGTAGTACCGACAGGTCCTACGAGCAGTACTTC	CASSTDRSYEQYF
-	-	TRBV20-1	TRBJ2-7	TGCAGTGCTAGGGGGGTTGGGGAGCAGTACTTC	CSARGVGEQYF
-	-	TRBV5-8	TRBJ2-2	TGTGCCCGAGGGGGATCGAACACCGGGGAGCTGTTTTTT	CARGGSNTGELFF
-	-	TRBV11-2	TRBJ1-3	TGTGCCAGCAGCTTAGATCGGGGTTCTGGAAACACCATATATTTT	CASSLDRGSGNTIYF
-	-	TRBV18	TRBJ1-1	TGTGCCAGCTCAACCGACAGGAACACTGAAGCTTTCTTT	CASSTDRNTEAFF
-	few	TRBV19	TRBJ1-2	TGTGCCAGTAGTAAAGGGGACGAGTGGCAGGGCTACACCTTC	CASSKGDEWQGYTF
-	-	TRBV5-1	TRBJ2-2	TGCGCCAGCAGGCCGGACAGCTCGAACACCGGGGAGCTGTTTTTT	CASRPDSSNTGELFF
-	-	TRBV7-3	TRBJ2-7	TGTGCCAGCAGCTTCAGTGATTCGGTGGGGGAGCAGTACTTC	CASSFSDSVGEQYF
-	-	TRBV5-6	TRBJ2-4	TGTGCCAGCAGCTTACGAGGGGCCAAAAACATTCAGTACTTC	CASSLRGAKNIQYF